The next 15 T cell receptor beta chains were all read from a single sample in a study of blood T cell repertoires in COVID-19. Sequenced by immunoSEQ multiplex PCR; TCRdb stores in-frame clones only, minus some. The sample contains about 80,000 clones, around 81% of which appear only once. Sequenced: peripheral blood. The receptors were sampled from a human donor in a cohort sampled during active COVID-19.

The chain joins TRBV4-1 to TRBJ1-1; D gene unclear. The V and J ends lost 4 bases and 5 bases respectively, with 8 bases between them. The CDR3 loop spans 12 amino acids. Germline loops: CDR1 MGHRA, CDR2 YSYEKL. The CDR3 region is CASSRSQTEAFF. The CDR3 coding sequence is TGCGCCAGCAGCCGGAGTCAAACTGAAGCTTTCTTT.

CDR3 region: CASSESRQGAGETQYF. CDR3 DNA: TGCGCCAGCAGTGAGTCGCGCCAGGGGGCAGGGGAGACCCAGTACTTC. The chain recombines TRBV10-1 with TRBJ2-5; TRBD1 matches 8 bases. There are 16 residues in the CDR3. Germline V gives CDR1 WNHNN, CDR2 SYGVQD (reference sequence). The V segment lost 0 bases and the J segment 5 bases; nucleotides outside the gene matches: 8.

The chain employs TRBV27 and TRBJ2-7; TRBD1 is a possible D gene (5 bases). This CDR3 has 13 residues. The V end was cut by 4 bases, the J end by 2 bases, with 9 bases between. CDR1 and CDR2 (germline): MNHEY, SMNVEV (reference sequence). The CDR3 loop is CASSYRQTYEQYF. CDR3 DNA: TGTGCCAGCAGTTACAGGCAGACCTACGAGCAGTACTTC.

This chain connects TRBV7-3 to TRBJ2-6; TRBD1 might be the D (5 bases). The CDR3 has 14 residues. With 6 bases removed from V and 4 bases from J, the gap between germline ends came to 10 bases. Germline loops: CDR1 SGHTA, CDR2 FQGTGA. The CDR3 here is CASSRGSGANVLTF. CDR3 coding DNA: TGTGCCAGCAGTAGGGGTTCCGGGGCCAACGTCCTGACTTTC.

V and J are TRBV6-6 and TRBJ2-7; possibly TRBD1 for D (5 bases). The germline CDR1 and CDR2 sequences are MNHNY and SVGAGI (reference sequence). CDR3 length: 14 residues. Deletions cut 7 bases from V and 6 bases from J, with 19 bases between. CDR3: CASTHDADRGEQYV. In DNA form, the CDR3 reads TGTGCCAGCACTCACGACGCCGACAGAGGCGAGCAGTACGTC.

The chain combines TRBV11-2 with TRBJ2-3, with D possibly being TRBD2 (5 bases). Germline lookup yields CDR1 SGHAT and CDR2 FQNNGV. The CDR3 consists of 14 residues. The germline V and J ends were trimmed by 2 bases and 3 bases, with 9 bases remaining between them. The chain's CDR3 is CASSLYPGTDTQYF. For the CDR3, the DNA is TGTGCCAGCAGCTTATATCCGGGAACAGATACGCAGTATTTT.

The chain is built from TRBV28 and TRBJ1-6; D possibly corresponds to TRBD1 (6 bases). This CDR3 is 17 amino acids long. The germline V gene encodes CDR1 MDHEN and CDR2 SYDVKM. V was shortened by 3 bases and J by 5 bases, with 17 bases between the two germline ends. CDR3 sequence: CASSFLTSGGHNSPLHF. DNA for the CDR3: TGTGCCAGCAGTTTTCTTACTAGCGGGGGGCATAATTCACCCCTCCACTTT.

CDR3 amino acids: CASSAPSGTSGPGSYNEQFF. The DNA for the CDR3 is TGTGCCAGCAGCGCCCCTTCCGGGACTAGCGGGCCCGGATCCTACAATGAGCAGTTCTTC. The chain links TRBV9 to TRBJ2-1; 12 nucleotides align to TRBD2. Germline CDR1 is SGDLS and CDR2 is YYNGEE. CDR3 size: 20 residues. V dropped 3 bases and J dropped 1; count of bases not matched to a gene: 14.

Comment on this clone: A clone one base away is much larger, so this may be a read error. The V and J genes are TRBV13 and TRBJ2-3; D is undetermined. Germline lookup yields CDR1 PRHDT and CDR2 FYEKMQ (reference sequence). The CDR3 has 12 amino acids. V dropped 4 bases and J dropped 0 bases, with 2 bases sitting between them. The CDR3: CASSSSTDTQYF. Written as DNA, the CDR3 is TGTGCCAGCAGCTCTAGCACAGATACGCAGTATTTT.

This chain uses TRBV6-1 with TRBJ2-7; D is undetermined. V was cut by 5 bases and J by 4 bases, with 9 bases left in between. CDR1 and CDR2 (germline): MNHNS, SASEGT. This CDR3 has 12 amino acids. CDR3 nucleotide sequence: TGTGCCAGCAGTAGCTTGAGATACGAGCAGTACGTC. Translated: CASSSLRYEQYV.

The V gene is TRBV3-1 (or the pseudogene TRBV3-2), the J gene TRBJ2-5, with D possibly matching TRBD1 (6 bases). The germline CDR1 and CDR2 sequences are LGHDT and YNNKEL (reference sequence). This CDR3 comprises 14 residues. V was trimmed by 0 bases and J by 5 bases, leaving 10 bases between them. CDR3 sequence: CASSQEGGMETQYF. The CDR3 nucleotides read TGTGCCAGCAGCCAAGAAGGGGGTATGGAGACCCAGTACTTC.

The chain links TRBV30 to TRBJ1-2, with D maybe TRBD1 (5 bases). V was pared by 8 bases and J by 5 bases, with 18 bases between. This CDR3 contains 13 residues. Germline CDR1 GTSNPN, CDR2 SVGIG (reference sequence). The CDR3 protein is CANQGIVGYGYTF. CDR3 nucleotides: TGTGCCAACCAGGGAATTGTAGGGTATGGCTACACCTTC.

The genes are TRBV19 and TRBJ1-1; 10 nucleotides match TRBD1. With V trimmed by 10 bases and J by 4 bases, 15 bases remained unmatched. The length of the CDR3 is 16 residues. The germline V gene encodes CDR1 LNHDA and CDR2 SQIVND (reference sequence). CDR3 sequence reads: CATDVSGQGVSTEAFF. CDR3 nucleotide sequence: TGTGCCACCGACGTCTCCGGACAGGGGGTATCCACTGAAGCTTTCTTT.

The rearrangement links TRBV18 to TRBJ2-3; 7 positions agree with TRBD2. Germline lookup yields CDR1 KGHSH and CDR2 LQKENI. Unmatched junction bases numbered 7, after V lost 3 bases and J lost 4 bases. This CDR3 comprises 15 residues. In nucleotides, the CDR3 is TGTGCCAGCTCACCCGGGGCGGGAGTCGCAGATACGCAGTATTTT. Amino acids: CASSPGAGVADTQYF.

The rearrangement uses TRBV7-8 and TRBJ2-1; TRBD2 might be the D (7 bases). The V end was cut by 1 base, the J end by 10 bases, with 32 bases between. The CDR3 contains 20 residues. The germline V gene has CDR1 SGHVS and CDR2 FQNEAQ. The CDR3: CASSLGYGGLSLTKFGEQFF. CDR3 DNA sequence: TGTGCCAGCAGCTTAGGGTACGGGGGGCTCTCCCTCACGAAGTTTGGGGAGCAGTTCTTC.